The present T cell receptor beta chain was sequenced within a study of blood T cell repertoires in COVID-19. Across the study: Italy, Spain and the United States were the sources of the convalescent and acute COVID-19 samples. In each case, the material was cDNA or gDNA derived from T cells, B-cell-depleted T cells, or PBMCs.

Per the original data handling: Nucleated cell number was recorded as an estimate derived from reference gene primer amplification. Here immunoSEQ multiplex PCR was the method, and the copy in TCRdb shows in-frame clones only, minus some. For V, J and clone size, that table is used; D and trimming come from the DNA. The top ten hold 0.94% of the sample, which has 250,000 to 350,000 clones, approximately 91% seen once. The CDR3 covers 16 residues. Losses at the gene ends were 3 bases for V and 0 bases for J; bases not matched to a gene: 5. CDR1 is SGHRS and CDR2 is YFSETQ in the germline V gene. Source material: peripheral blood. The clonotype was recovered from a woman in her thirties or forties who had recovered from COVID-19. The rearrangement links TRBV5-1 to TRBJ2-2; the match to TRBD1 covers 7 bases. The CDR3 nucleotides read TGCGCCAGCAGCTCCCCGGACAGGACGAACACCGGGGAGCTGTTTTTT. This encodes CASSSPDRTNTGELFF.